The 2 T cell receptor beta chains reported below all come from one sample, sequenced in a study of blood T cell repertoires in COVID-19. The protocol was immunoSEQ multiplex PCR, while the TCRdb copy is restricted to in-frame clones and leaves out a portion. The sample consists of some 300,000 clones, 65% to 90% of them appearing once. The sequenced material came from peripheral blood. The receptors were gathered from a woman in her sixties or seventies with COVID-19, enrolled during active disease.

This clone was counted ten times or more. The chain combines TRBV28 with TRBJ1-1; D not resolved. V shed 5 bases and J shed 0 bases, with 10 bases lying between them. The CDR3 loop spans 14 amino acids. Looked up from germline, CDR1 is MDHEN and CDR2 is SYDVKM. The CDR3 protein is CASSAPGVNTEAFF. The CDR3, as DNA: TGTGCCAGCAGTGCCCCCGGAGTGAACACTGAAGCTTTCTTT.

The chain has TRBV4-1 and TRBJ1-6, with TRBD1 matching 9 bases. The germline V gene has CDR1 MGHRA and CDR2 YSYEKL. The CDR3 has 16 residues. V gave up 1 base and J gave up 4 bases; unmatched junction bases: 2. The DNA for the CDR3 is TGCGCCAGCAGCCAAGGACAGGGGGGATATAATTCACCCCTCCACTTT. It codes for CASSQGQGGYNSPLHF.